This T cell receptor (beta chain) was captured by sequencing in a study of naive and memory T cell subsets. Treatment indicated: skin biopsy from PPD injection site in Mantoux-positive individual. The library had UMIs added by 3' ligation of an oligonucleotide to TCR cDNA. Biopsied sites were PPD injections in people with a positive Mantoux test. This clonotype was found many times. The SP2 primer and nested alpha and beta constant region primers amplified ligated cDNA in four rounds. TCRdb recomputed calls from the UMI-ligation and nested PCR reads with MiXCR, one row per CDR3 protein. In the table there are approximately 22,000 distinct CDR3 sequences, roughly 5.5% of which are singletons. The TCR comes from an adult in good health. The sample here was skin, taken from a tuberculin skin test site.

In DNA, the CDR3 is TGTGCCAGCAGCGGGGACAGCACAGATACGCAGTATTTT. Translation gives CASSGDSTDTQYF. The genes are TRBV9 and TRBJ2-3, with D possibly called TRBD1 or TRBD2 (5 bases each). The ends were cut back, 3 bases at V and 0 bases at J, with 5 bases in the middle. The germline V gene has CDR1 SGDLS and CDR2 YYNGEE. The CDR3 is 13 residues long.